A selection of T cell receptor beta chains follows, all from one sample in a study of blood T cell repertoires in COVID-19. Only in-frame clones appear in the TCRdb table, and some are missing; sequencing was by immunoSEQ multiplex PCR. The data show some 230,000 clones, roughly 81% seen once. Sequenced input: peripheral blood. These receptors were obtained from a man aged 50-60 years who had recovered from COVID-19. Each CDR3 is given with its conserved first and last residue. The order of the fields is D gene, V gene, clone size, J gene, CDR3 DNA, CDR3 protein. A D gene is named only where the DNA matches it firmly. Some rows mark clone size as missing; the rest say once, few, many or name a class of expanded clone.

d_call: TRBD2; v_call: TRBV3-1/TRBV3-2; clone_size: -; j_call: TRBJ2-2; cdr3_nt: TGTGCCAGCAGCCGGGGACTAGCGGGAGCCGGGGAGCTGTTTTTT; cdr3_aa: CASSRGLAGAGELFF
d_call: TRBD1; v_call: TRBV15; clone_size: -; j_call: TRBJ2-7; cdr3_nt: TGTGCCACCGCGACAGGGGATCGGGACGAGCAGTACTTC; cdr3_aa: CATATGDRDEQYF
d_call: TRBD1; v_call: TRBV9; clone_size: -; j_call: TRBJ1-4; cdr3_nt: TGTGCCAGCAGCGTAGGTGGGACAGGGAATGAAAAACTGTTTTTT; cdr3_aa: CASSVGGTGNEKLFF
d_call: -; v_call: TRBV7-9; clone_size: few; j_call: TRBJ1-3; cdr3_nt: TGTGCCAGCCGCCCACTCGAGGTCTCTGGAAACACCATATATTTT; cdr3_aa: CASRPLEVSGNTIYF
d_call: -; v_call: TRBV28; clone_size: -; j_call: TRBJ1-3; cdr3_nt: TGTGCCAGCAGTTTAATAATCGGTTTAGGAAACACCATATATTTT; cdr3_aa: CASSLIIGLGNTIYF
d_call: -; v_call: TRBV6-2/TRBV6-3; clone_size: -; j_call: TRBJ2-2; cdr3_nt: TGTGCCAGCAGTTACCCCTCGTTGACCGGGGAGCTGTTTTTT; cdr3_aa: CASSYPSLTGELFF
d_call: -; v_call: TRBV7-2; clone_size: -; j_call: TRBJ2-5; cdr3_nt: TGTGCCAGCAGCCTCCAAGAGACCCAGTACTTC; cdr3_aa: CASSLQETQYF
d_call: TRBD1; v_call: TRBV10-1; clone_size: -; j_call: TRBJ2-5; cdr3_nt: TGCGCCAGCAGCGCGGACAGGGGGCTGCCCCAGTACTTC; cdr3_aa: CASSADRGLPQYF
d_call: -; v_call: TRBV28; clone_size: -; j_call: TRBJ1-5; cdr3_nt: TGTGCCAGCGTGGGACAAGGGCACAATCAGCCCCAGCATTTT; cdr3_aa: CASVGQGHNQPQHF
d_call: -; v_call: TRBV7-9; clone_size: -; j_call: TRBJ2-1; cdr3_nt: TGTGCCAGCAGCTTAGCGGGCGGGCATGAGCAGTTCTTC; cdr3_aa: CASSLAGGHEQFF
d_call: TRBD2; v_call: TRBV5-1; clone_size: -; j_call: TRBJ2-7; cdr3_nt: TGCGCCAGCCGACTAGCGGGAGGCTCCTACGAGCAGTACTTC; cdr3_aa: CASRLAGGSYEQYF
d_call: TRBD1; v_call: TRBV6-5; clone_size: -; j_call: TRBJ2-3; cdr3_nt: TGTGCCAGCAGTAGGGACAGTATCACAGATACGCAGTATTTT; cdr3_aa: CASSRDSITDTQYF
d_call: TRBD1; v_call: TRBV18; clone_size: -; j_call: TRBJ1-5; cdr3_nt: TGTGCCAGCTCACCACAGGGGGCTCGGAGCAATCAGCCCCAGCATTTT; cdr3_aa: CASSPQGARSNQPQHF
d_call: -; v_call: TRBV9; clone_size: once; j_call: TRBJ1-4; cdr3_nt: TGTGCCAGCAGCGTCGACACGAATAATGAAAAACTGTTTTTT; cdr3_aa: CASSVDTNNEKLFF
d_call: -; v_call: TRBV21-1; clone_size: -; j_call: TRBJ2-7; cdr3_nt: TGTGCCAGCTACTCTACGGGACAGGGAGTCCCCTACGAGCAGTACTTC; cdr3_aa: CASYSTGQGVPYEQYF
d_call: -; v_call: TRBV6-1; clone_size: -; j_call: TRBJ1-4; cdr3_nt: TGTGCCAGCAGACAAGGGGGGGCTAATGAAAAACTGTTTTTT; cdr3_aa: CASRQGGANEKLFF
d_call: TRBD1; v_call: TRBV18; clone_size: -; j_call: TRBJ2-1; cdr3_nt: TGTGCCAGCTCACCAGGGACAGGGGTCCATGAGCAGTTCTTC; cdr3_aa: CASSPGTGVHEQFF
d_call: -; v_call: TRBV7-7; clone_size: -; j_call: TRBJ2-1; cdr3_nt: TGTGCCAGCAGCTTGGGAGGCCCCCGGGATGAGCAGTTCTTC; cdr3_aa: CASSLGGPRDEQFF
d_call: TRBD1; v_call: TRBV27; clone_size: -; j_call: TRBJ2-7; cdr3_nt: TGTGCCAGCCATGAATCGGACAGGGCATACGAGCAGTACTTC; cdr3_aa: CASHESDRAYEQYF
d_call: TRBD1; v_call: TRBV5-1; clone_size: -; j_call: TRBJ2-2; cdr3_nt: TGCGCCAGCAGCCCTAGGACAGGGGGTAACACCGGGGAGCTGTTTTTT; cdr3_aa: CASSPRTGGNTGELFF
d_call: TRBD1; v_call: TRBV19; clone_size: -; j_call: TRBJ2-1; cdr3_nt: TGTGCCAGTAGTAAAATGGGAGGACAGGGGCGAAATGAGCAGTTCTTC; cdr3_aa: CASSKMGGQGRNEQFF
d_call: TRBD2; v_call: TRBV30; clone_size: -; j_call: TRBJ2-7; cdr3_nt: TGTGCCTGGAGTGTACCCGGAGTGGGAGGGAGCTCCTACGAGCAGTACTTC; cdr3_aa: CAWSVPGVGGSSYEQYF
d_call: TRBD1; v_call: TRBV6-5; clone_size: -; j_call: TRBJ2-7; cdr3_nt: TGTGCCAGCTTGCTGGACAGGACCCTATACGAGCAGTACTTC; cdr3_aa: CASLLDRTLYEQYF
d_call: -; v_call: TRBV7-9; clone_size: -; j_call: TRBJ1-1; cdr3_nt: TGTGCCAGCAGCGACAGAACAGTCACTGAAGCTTTCTTT; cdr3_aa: CASSDRTVTEAFF
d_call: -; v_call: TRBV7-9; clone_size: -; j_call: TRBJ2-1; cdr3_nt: TGTGCCAGCAGCTCAGGGGGCGGGAGAAGCAACAATGAGCAGTTCTTC; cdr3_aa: CASSSGGGRSNNEQFF
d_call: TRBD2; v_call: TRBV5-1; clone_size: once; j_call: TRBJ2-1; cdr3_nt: TGCGCCAGCAGCGGGGGACTAGCGGCCATCAATGAGCAGTTCTTC; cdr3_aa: CASSGGLAAINEQFF
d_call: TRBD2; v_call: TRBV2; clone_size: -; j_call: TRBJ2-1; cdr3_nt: TGTGCCAGCAGTCCTAGCGGGAGGGGGTACAATGAGCAGTTCTTC; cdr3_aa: CASSPSGRGYNEQFF